A selection of T cell receptor beta chains follows, all from one sample in a study of blood T cell repertoires in COVID-19. Some clones are missing from TCRdb's copy, which holds only in-frame ones; the method was immunoSEQ multiplex PCR. Seen here are 200,000 to 250,000 clones, 80% to 85% observed once, and the top ten hold about 2.9%. Sequencing was done on a sample of peripheral blood. The origin of the receptors is a woman between 25 and 40 years old who had recovered from COVID-19. CDR3s include the opening cysteine and the closing phenylalanine or tryptophan. D genes are given only for firm matches. Rows may omit the clone size; those that give it use once, few, many or a size class.

V	J	size	D	CDR3	DNA
TRBV3-1/TRBV3-2	TRBJ2-7	NA	NA	CASSQDHSGEQYF	TGTGCCAGCAGCCAAGATCATTCGGGAGAGCAGTACTTC
TRBV28	TRBJ2-3	NA	NA	CASSGYTDTQYF	TGTGCCAGCAGCGGGTACACAGATACGCAGTATTTT
TRBV7-2	TRBJ2-3	NA	NA	CASSLDGSGSQYF	TGTGCCAGCAGCTTAGACGGGAGTGGGTCGCAGTATTTT
TRBV29-1	TRBJ1-2	few	NA	CSATGTIIYGYTF	TGCAGCGCGACAGGAACGATCATTTATGGCTACACCTTC
TRBV28	TRBJ1-1	NA	NA	CASSLLSSGASMNTEAFF	TGTGCCAGCAGTTTATTATCGTCTGGGGCTTCAATGAACACTGAAGCTTTCTTT
TRBV7-6	TRBJ1-6	NA	NA	CASSPGSPYNSPLHF	TGTGCCAGCAGCCCCGGGAGCCCCTATAATTCACCCCTCCACTTT
TRBV30	TRBJ1-6	NA	NA	CAWSLGVNSPLHF	TGTGCCTGGAGTCTCGGGGTCAATTCACCCCTCCACTTT
TRBV25-1	TRBJ1-1	NA	NA	CASSPGVGVSTEAFF	TGTGCCAGCAGTCCCGGCGTAGGGGTGAGCACTGAAGCTTTCTTT
TRBV11-2	TRBJ2-7	NA	TRBD2	CASSLAYSGRPYEQYF	TGTGCCAGCAGCTTAGCTTATAGCGGGAGACCCTACGAGCAGTACTTC
TRBV30	TRBJ2-2	NA	NA	CCLKQGSGELFF	TGTTGCCTGAAACAGGGTTCCGGGGAGCTGTTTTTT
TRBV10-3	TRBJ1-1	NA	TRBD1	CAISELGQMNTEAFF	TGTGCCATCAGTGAGTTGGGACAGATGAACACTGAAGCTTTCTTT
TRBV7-2	TRBJ2-7	NA	TRBD2	CASSFGLAGDFEQYF	TGTGCCAGCAGCTTCGGACTAGCGGGAGACTTCGAGCAGTACTTC
TRBV6-1	TRBJ1-1	NA	NA	CASSSVTHSRTEAFF	TGTGCCAGCAGTTCTGTGACGCACTCGAGGACTGAAGCTTTCTTT
TRBV5-1	TRBJ2-5	NA	TRBD2	CASSPSILAGVGSETQYF	TGCGCCAGCAGCCCGTCGATACTAGCGGGAGTAGGGAGCGAGACCCAGTACTTC
TRBV24-1	TRBJ2-1	many	TRBD2	CATRGTSGAYNEQFF	TGTGCCACCAGAGGGACTAGCGGGGCCTACAATGAGCAGTTCTTC
TRBV19	TRBJ2-2	NA	NA	CASSQGLARAGELFF	TGTGCCAGTAGCCAAGGTCTAGCGAGGGCCGGGGAGCTGTTTTTT
TRBV3-1/TRBV3-2	TRBJ2-7	NA	TRBD1	CASSYTGGEQYF	TGTGCCAGCAGCTACACAGGGGGCGAGCAGTACTTC
TRBV5-1	TRBJ1-2	NA	NA	CASSLAGVYGYTF	TGCGCCAGCAGCTTGGCGGGGGTATATGGCTACACCTTC
TRBV4-1	TRBJ2-1	NA	TRBD2	CASSQEGGRDYNEQFF	TGCGCCAGCAGCCAAGAAGGCGGGAGAGATTACAATGAGCAGTTCTTC
TRBV9	TRBJ2-6	NA	TRBD1	CASSVRDRGLGANVLTF	TGTGCCAGCAGCGTCCGGGACAGGGGCCTTGGGGCCAACGTCCTGACTTTC
TRBV7-3	TRBJ2-7	NA	TRBD2	CASSFGAAGTYEQYF	TGTGCCAGCAGCTTTGGGGCAGCGGGAACCTACGAGCAGTACTTC
TRBV2	TRBJ2-1	NA	NA	CASTGGEAQFF	TGTGCCAGCACTGGAGGGGAGGCCCAGTTCTTC
TRBV6-5	TRBJ2-5	NA	NA	CASSRARLGGETQYF	TGTGCCAGCAGCCGGGCACGACTAGGTGGTGAGACCCAGTACTTC
TRBV5-8	TRBJ2-4	medium-sized	NA	CASSLSGGGGIQYF	TGTGCCAGCAGCTTGTCAGGGGGAGGCGGCATTCAGTACTTC
TRBV5-1	TRBJ2-1	NA	TRBD2	CASSPSGRAQNEQFF	TGCGCCAGCAGCCCCAGCGGGAGGGCCCAAAATGAGCAGTTCTTC
TRBV7-2	TRBJ1-4	NA	NA	CASAFRGGPNEKLFF	TGTGCCAGCGCCTTTCGGGGGGGTCCTAATGAAAAACTGTTTTTT
TRBV25-1	TRBJ2-3	NA	NA	CASSPPGQYTTDTQYF	TGTGCCAGCAGTCCCCCTGGCCAGTACACCACAGATACGCAGTATTTT
TRBV10-3	TRBJ1-3	NA	NA	CAISEVISDSGNTIYF	TGTGCCATCAGTGAGGTCATTTCAGACTCTGGAAACACCATATATTTT